This TCR beta chain was captured in a study of T cell responses to AZD1222 COVID-19 vaccine. Findings and caveats of the study: Repertoire sampling was restricted to post-peak T cell response timepoints. Unmutated variant regions are reportedly targeted by nearly half of spike-specific TCRs. Two doses of AZD1222 preceded a rise in Spike-specific TCR breadth and depth.

TCRdb keeps only in-frame clones here, not all; method: immunoSEQ multiplex PCR. The table shows 15,000 to 19,000 clones, with 88% occurring only once. V was shortened by 5 bases and J by 10 bases, with 21 bases between the two germline ends. The CDR3 length is 16 residues. Germline V lookup: CDR1 LGHNA, CDR2 YSLEER. With respect to this clone: Its matching antigen is unknown.

Sample: peripheral blood, taken 28 days after the second AZD1222 dose. The genes are TRBV4-3 and TRBJ1-6, with D possibly matching TRBD1 (5 bases). The receptor comes from an adult who received the AZD1222 COVID-19 vaccine. The CDR3 sequence: CASSFHERQGGSPLHF. CDR3 nucleotides: TGCGCCAGCAGCTTTCATGAGCGCCAGGGCGGATCACCCCTCCACTTT.